One sample yielded the 26 T cell receptor beta chains listed below, sequenced in a study of shared clonotypes between healthy human individuals. Using immunoSEQ multiplex PCR, the repertoire was profiled, and TCRdb retains in-frame clones only, with some absent. The sample has 2 million to 2.5 million clones; roughly 92% are singletons. Sequenced: naive CD4+ T cells from PBMCs. The subset: CD45RA+ positively selected. The receptors here all came from a man younger than 35 in good health. Some clones in this sample may be carry-over from other donors' samples.

The genes are TRBV5-1 and TRBJ1-3; D gene uncertain. The germline V and J ends were trimmed by 0 bases and 2 bases, with 9 bases remaining between them. The CDR3 is made up of 15 amino acids. The germline CDR1 and CDR2 sequences are SGHRS and YFSETQ. CDR3: CASSLGAGAGNTIYF. CDR3 coding DNA: TGCGCCAGCAGCTTGGGAGCAGGAGCTGGAAACACCATATATTTT.

The chain uses TRBV4-1 and TRBJ1-2; the D is unclear. CDR3 size: 11 residues. CDR1 is MGHRA, CDR2 YSYEKL, per germline. Deletions cut 0 bases from V and 8 bases from J, with 4 bases between. CDR3: CASSQDRGYTF. The CDR3, as DNA: TGCGCCAGCAGCCAAGATCGGGGCTACACCTTC.

This chain links TRBV30 with TRBJ2-1; D uncertain. The germline V gene encodes CDR1 GTSNPN and CDR2 SVGIG (reference sequence). V was clipped by 2 bases and J by 6 bases, with 17 bases between them. The CDR3 has 15 residues. The CDR3 region is CAWSLGLGYSNEQFF. CDR3 DNA: TGTGCCTGGAGTCTCGGCCTAGGATATTCCAATGAGCAGTTCTTC. Based on the CDR3 plus reference TRBV30 and TRBJ2-1, the full variable domain is SQTIHQWPATLVQPVGSPLSLECTVEGTSNPNLYWYRQAAGRGLQLLFYSVGIGQISSEVPQNLSASRPQDRQFILSSKKLLLSDSGFYLCAWSLGLGYSNEQFFGPGTRLTVL.

The rearrangement joins TRBV10-3 to TRBJ2-1; 9 nucleotides line up with TRBD2. The CDR3 length is 13 residues. Per the germline V gene, CDR1 is ENHRY and CDR2 is SYGVKD. J was trimmed by 8 bases and V by 6 bases; bases with no gene match: 5. In DNA, the CDR3 is TGTGCCATCAGAGCGGGAGGCCTCTATGAGCAGTTCTTC. Translation gives CAIRAGGLYEQFF.

In its sample, this clone was seen once. The chain recombines TRBV7-9 with TRBJ2-1, with no clear D. Germline CDR1 SEHNR, CDR2 FQNEAQ (reference sequence). The CDR3 runs 15 residues. Trimming stripped 3 bases from V and 2 bases from J, with 11 bases between. In DNA form, the CDR3 reads TGTGCCAGCAGCTTGACTCTCCACCCCTACAATGAGCAGTTCTTC. It is translated as CASSLTLHPYNEQFF.

The rearrangement links TRBV25-1 to TRBJ2-7; no clear D. In germline, CDR1 is MGHDK, CDR2 SYGVNS. Trimming took 6 bases from V and 3 from J, leaving 12 bases between them. The CDR3 consists of 13 residues. As DNA, the CDR3 is TGTGCCAGCAGGGGCGAGGTCCTCTACGAGCAGTACTTC. As protein: CASRGEVLYEQYF.

The chain recombines TRBV11-2 with TRBJ2-1; D possibly corresponds to TRBD2 (5 bases). This CDR3 region has 18 residues. Per germline, CDR1 SGHAT and CDR2 FQNNGV. V lost 0 bases and J 2 bases, leaving 17 bases between the germline ends. The CDR3 protein is CASSLDPKGGPTYNEQFF. CDR3 in DNA: TGTGCCAGCAGCTTAGATCCTAAGGGCGGGCCGACCTACAATGAGCAGTTCTTC.

V usage is TRBV6-5 and J usage is TRBJ2-7; TRBD2 is a possible D gene (6 bases). This CDR3 spans 15 amino acids. Germline V lookup: CDR1 MNHEY, CDR2 SVGAGI. V was shortened by 7 bases and J by 0 bases, with 16 bases between the two germline ends. The chain's CDR3 is CASTTPRTNSYEQYF. The DNA of the CDR3 is TGTGCCAGCACCACCCCCCGGACTAACTCCTACGAGCAGTACTTC.

The genes are TRBV9 and TRBJ2-1; D may be TRBD1 (6 bases). V dropped 3 bases and J dropped 2 bases, with 9 bases sitting between them. From germline, CDR1 is SGDLS and CDR2 YYNGEE. The CDR3 covers 14 residues. CDR3 amino acids: CASSETGAYNEQFF. The CDR3 coding sequence is TGTGCCAGCAGCGAGACAGGAGCCTACAATGAGCAGTTCTTC.

V and J are TRBV2 and TRBJ2-6; 12 bases are a match to TRBD1. Germline CDR1 is SNHLY and CDR2 is FYNNEI. The ends lost 6 bases at V and 0 bases at J; junction bases unmatched: 12. This CDR3 contains 20 residues. For the CDR3, the DNA is TGTGCCAGCAGAGCAGGGGTGGTGGGACAGGGGGCCTCTGGGGCCAACGTCCTGACTTTC. Translating gives CASRAGVVGQGASGANVLTF.

V and J are TRBV5-4 and TRBJ2-7, with 9 bases lining up with TRBD1. Germline lookup yields CDR1 SGHNT and CDR2 YYREEE (reference sequence). The CDR3 consists of 14 residues. V dropped 4 bases and J dropped 10; count of bases not matched to a gene: 12. The DNA of the CDR3 is TGTGCCAGCAGCACACCGGGACAGGGCCCCTCTCAGTACTTC. This gives the protein CASSTPGQGPSQYF.

CDR3 DNA sequence: TGCGCCAGCAGCCCCGGGCTAGCCGACCCCTACGAGCAGTACTTC. This sequence encodes CASSPGLADPYEQYF. This rearrangement joins TRBV5-1 to TRBJ2-7; weak D call: TRBD2 (5 bases). The germline gives CDR1 SGHRS, CDR2 YFSETQ. The CDR3 covers 15 residues. V was clipped by 4 bases and J by 2 bases, with 16 bases between them. Filled out from reference TRBV5-1 and TRBJ2-7, the complete variable domain reads KAGVTQTPRYLIKTRGQQVTLSCSPISGHRSVSWYQQTPGQGLQFLFEYFSETQRNKGNFPGRFSGRQFSNSRSEMNVSTLELGDSALYLCASSPGLADPYEQYFGPGTRLTVT.

This clone was seen only a few times. This chain connects TRBV29-1 to TRBJ1-4; TRBD1 matches at 7 bases. There are 13 residues in the CDR3. After removal of 7 bases from V and 7 bases from J, the junction contained 9 bases not matched to a gene. Germline CDR1 and CDR2: SQVTM and ANQGSEA. For the CDR3, the DNA is TGCAGCGGCCTACAGGGGTTGGGTGAAAAACTGTTTTTT. It translates to CSGLQGLGEKLFF.

The rearrangement joins TRBV6-5 to TRBJ1-2, with 8 positions matching TRBD1. The CDR3 spans 14 residues. After removal of 6 bases from V and 4 bases from J, the junction contained 7 bases not matched to a gene. Per the germline V gene, CDR1 is MNHEY and CDR2 is SVGAGI. The CDR3: CASRGQALSYGYTF. The CDR3 region has the DNA TGTGCCAGCAGGGGACAGGCATTAAGCTATGGCTACACCTTC.

The rearrangement joins TRBV18 to TRBJ2-5, with 10 bases that match TRBD2. Germline CDR1 KGHSH, CDR2 LQKENI. CDR3 size: 15 residues. V trimming: 5 bases; J trimming: 5 bases; junction bases outside the gene matches: 8. Here the CDR3 reads CASSTTSGAVETQYF. DNA for the CDR3: TGTGCCAGCTCAACAACTAGCGGGGCGGTGGAGACCCAGTACTTC.

This clone has a handful of counts. The same CDR3 is also encoded by other DNA sequences in this sample. V and J are TRBV28 and TRBJ1-2; D not resolved. Deletions cut 5 bases from V and 2 bases from J, with 6 bases between. The CDR3 consists of 12 residues. From germline, CDR1 is MDHEN and CDR2 SYDVKM. The CDR3 sequence is CASSAANYGYTF. The CDR3 nucleotides are TGTGCCAGCAGTGCAGCGAACTATGGCTACACCTTC.

The genes are TRBV2 and TRBJ2-2; possible D gene TRBD1, 6 bases. Trimming took off 7 bases at V and 6 bases at J, with 15 bases between the two ends. Looked up from germline, CDR1 is SNHLY and CDR2 is FYNNEI. This CDR3 has 14 amino acids. The CDR3 loop reads CASTAGRGPGELFF. For the CDR3, the DNA is TGTGCCAGCACGGCGGGCAGGGGCCCCGGGGAGCTGTTTTTT. Variable domain in full (rest from reference TRBV2 and TRBJ2-2): EPEVTQTPSHQVTQMGQEVILRCVPISNHLYFYWYRQILGQKVEFLVSFYNNEISEKSEIFDDQFSVERPDGSNFTLKIRSTKLEDSAMYFCASTAGRGPGELFFGEGSRLTVL.

The chain combines TRBV6-6 with TRBJ2-2; 7 nucleotides match TRBD2. Unmatched junction bases numbered 11, after V lost 7 bases and J lost 6 bases. This CDR3 region has 15 residues. Germline-derived CDR1 and CDR2 are MNHNY and SVGAGI (reference sequence). CDR3 nucleotide sequence: TGTGCCAGCATATGGGACTACCGACGGGCCGGGGAGCTGTTTTTT. Translated: CASIWDYRRAGELFF.

The chain uses TRBV10-3 and TRBJ1-1; 8 nucleotides line up with TRBD1. From germline, CDR1 is ENHRY and CDR2 SYGVKD. The CDR3 has 13 residues. V lost 9 bases to trimming and J lost 1 base; unmatched junction nucleotides: 4. The CDR3 DNA follows: TGTGCCATTGACAGGGGCGGGAACACTGAAGCTTTCTTT. Translation gives CAIDRGGNTEAFF.

This chain uses TRBV5-4 with TRBJ2-1, with D uncertain. The CDR3 sequence is 14 residues long. Germline CDR1 is SGHNT and CDR2 is YYREEE (reference sequence). V was shortened by 5 bases and J by 5 bases, with 14 bases between the two germline ends. DNA of the CDR3: TGTGCCAGCAGTTCCTCCTCCGCCGACAATGAGCAGTTCTTC. Translation gives CASSSSSADNEQFF.

With regard to this clone: Other DNA sequences in this specimen translate into the identical CDR3. The CDR3 bases are TGTGCCAGCAGCGCCATAGCGGGGAGCACAGATACGCAGTATTTT. This encodes CASSAIAGSTDTQYF. The chain is built from TRBV9 and TRBJ2-3; 8 bases match TRBD2. J lost 0 bases, V lost 3 bases, and 3 bases had no gene match. The CDR3 sequence is 15 residues long. CDR1 and CDR2 from the germline V gene are SGDLS and YYNGEE.

This sequence joins TRBV7-9 and TRBJ2-3; TRBD2 agrees at 7 bases. The CDR3 loop spans 16 amino acids. Germline V gives CDR1 SEHNR, CDR2 FQNEAQ (reference sequence). V lost 0 bases and J lost 0; bases outside the gene matches: 3. The CDR3 spells CASSLASSGSTDTQYF. The CDR3 DNA is TGTGCCAGCAGCTTAGCCTCTAGCGGTAGCACAGATACGCAGTATTTT. The full variable domain, its missing parts supplied by reference TRBV7-9 and TRBJ2-3, is DTGVSQNPRHKITKRGQNVTFRCDPISEHNRLYWYRQTLGQGPEFLTYFQNEAQLEKSRLLSDRFSAERPKGSFSTLEIQRTEQGDSAMYLCASSLASSGSTDTQYFGPGTRLTVL.

The chain recombines TRBV15 with TRBJ1-1, with D hard to call. This CDR3 comprises 15 residues. CDR1 is LNHNV, CDR2 YYDKDF, per germline (reference sequence). The V end was cut by 0 bases, the J end by 4 bases, with 12 bases between. The CDR3 nucleotides read TGTGCCACCAGCAGAGATCGGTGGGGAAGCACTGAAGCTTTCTTT. Translated: CATSRDRWGSTEAFF.

This chain links TRBV7-9 with TRBJ2-7, with TRBD2 matching 7 bases. The CDR3 has 16 residues. Germline-derived CDR1 and CDR2 are SEHNR and FQNEAQ (reference sequence). V lost 5 bases and J lost 3; bases outside the gene matches: 13. The CDR3 region is CASSPLGGEPFYEQYF. For the CDR3, the DNA is TGTGCCAGCAGCCCCCTGGGGGGGGAACCCTTCTACGAGCAGTACTTC.

The rearrangement joins TRBV29-1 to TRBJ2-2; 11 nucleotides agree with TRBD1. In germline, CDR1 is SQVTM, CDR2 ANQGSEA. The junction had 11 bases not matched to a gene; V was cut back by 6 bases and J by 5 bases. This CDR3 is 16 amino acids long. This CDR3 reads CSVAYRTGGGTGELFF. In DNA, the CDR3 is TGCAGCGTCGCCTACCGGACAGGGGGCGGTACCGGGGAGCTGTTTTTT.

V gene TRBV6-5 combines with J gene TRBJ1-5, with a possible D match to TRBD1 (5 bases). The germline V gene encodes CDR1 MNHEY and CDR2 SVGAGI. CDR3 size: 14 residues. V dropped 4 bases and J dropped 2 bases, with 9 bases sitting between them. The DNA of the CDR3 is TGTGCCAGCAGTTTGGGGCCAGGCAATCAGCCCCAGCATTTT. As protein: CASSLGPGNQPQHF.